What follows describes a single TCR beta chain. These data originate in a study of CD8+ T cells in alopecia areata. The treatment: oral pan-JAK inhibitor, 5-10 mg twice daily. The CDR3 loop spans 16 amino acids. Germline CDR1 MNHEY, CDR2 SVGAGI. V was pared by 0 bases and J by 4 bases, with 4 bases of the junction left unmatched. After isolation, RNA underwent reverse transcription to generate cDNA as the sequencing template. The data were produced by immunoSEQ multiplex PCR, yet TCRdb's version contains in-frame clones alone and is incomplete. This sample has around 300,000 clones, with around three fifths found just once.

This sequence originates from a human donor with alopecia areata. The gene calls are TRBV6-5 and TRBJ2-5; TRBD1 matches 11 bases. The specimen comprised CD4+ T cells sorted from blood, sampled at roughly week 53, from a patient treated with tofacitinib. This CDR3 is CASSYSWTGGLETQYF. In nucleotides, the CDR3 is TGTGCCAGCAGTTACTCCTGGACAGGGGGCTTAGAGACCCAGTACTTC.